This T cell receptor beta chain was sequenced in a study of blood T cell repertoires in COVID-19. Study-wide background: COVID-19 samples from acute and convalescent phases originated in the United States, Italy and Spain. From T cells, B-cell-depleted T cells, or PBMCs came the material, which was cDNA or gDNA.

The CDR3 runs 17 residues. The germline V gene has CDR1 LNHNV and CDR2 YYDKDF (reference sequence). Deletions cut 3 bases from V and 0 bases from J, with 15 bases between. Authors' analysis steps: Reference gene primer amplification in the assay estimated nucleated cell counts. Some clones are missing from TCRdb's copy, which holds only in-frame ones; the method was immunoSEQ multiplex PCR. V and J calls and clone size are as listed in that table; D and trimming were resolved from the DNA. The sample records 200,000 to 300,000 clones, 70% to 90% being singletons. This chain uses TRBV15 with TRBJ1-3; D unresolved. The sequence came from a woman in her fifties or sixties with COVID-19, enrolled during active disease. Input material: peripheral blood. CDR3 residues: CATSSVRGGSSGNTIYF. DNA of the CDR3: TGTGCCACCAGCAGTGTCCGGGGAGGGAGCTCTGGAAACACCATATATTTT.